The 28 T cell receptor beta chains given below trace back to one sample, sequenced in a study of blood T cell repertoires in COVID-19. Assay used: immunoSEQ multiplex PCR; TCRdb lists only in-frame clones, some missing. Altogether over 150,000 clones are present, about 83% being singletons, with the ten largest covering approximately 19%. Sequencing was done on a sample of peripheral blood. These receptors originate from a woman between 65 and 79 years old who had recovered from COVID-19.

The rearrangement joins TRBV19 to TRBJ1-2, with unresolved D. CDR1 and CDR2 (germline): LNHDA, SQIVND (reference sequence). V was clipped by 11 bases and J by 4 bases, with 17 bases between them. This CDR3 region has 13 residues. CDR3 region: CAAAPGWAYGYTF. The CDR3 bases are TGTGCCGCCGCCCCCGGCTGGGCCTATGGCTACACCTTC.

This chain joins TRBV18 and TRBJ1-1, with D hard to call. The CDR3 loop spans 14 amino acids. Between the trimmed V and J ends, which lost 2 bases and 1 base, there was a span of 8 bases. Germline lookup yields CDR1 KGHSH and CDR2 LQKENI. The DNA of the CDR3 is TGTGCCAGCTCACCATGGAGAGGGAACACTGAAGCTTTCTTT. It is translated as CASSPWRGNTEAFF.

The chain combines TRBV19 with TRBJ1-2, with D hard to call. This CDR3 has 16 amino acids. Trimming left V 3 bases short and J 3 bases short, with 17 bases between. Per germline, CDR1 LNHDA and CDR2 SQIVND (reference sequence). The CDR3 region has the DNA TGTGCCAGTAGTATTAGCCGTGAGGAGGGTGACTATGGCTACACCTTC. Protein: CASSISREEGDYGYTF.

This clone was observed a single time. In DNA form, the CDR3 reads TGCGCCAGCAGCCCGGGACAGGTGGCAGATACGCAGTATTTT. The encoded protein is CASSPGQVADTQYF. The chain joins TRBV5-1 to TRBJ2-3, with 8 bases fitting TRBD1. The V gene's germline CDR1 is SGHRS and CDR2 YFSETQ. This CDR3 has 14 amino acids. V shed 4 bases, J shed 4 bases, and the junction held 5 bases outside the gene matches.

The J gene is TRBJ1-2, the V gene TRBV5-6; possibly TRBD1 for D (5 bases). Trimming shortened V by 1 base and J by 0 bases, and 10 bases separated the two germline ends. This CDR3 is 15 amino acids long. Per germline, CDR1 SGHDT and CDR2 YYEEEE. For the CDR3, the DNA is TGTGCCAGCAGCTTGTGGGGCCTATCTAACTATGGCTACACCTTC. This codes for CASSLWGLSNYGYTF.

V gene TRBV10-3 combines with J gene TRBJ2-3; 10 nucleotides align to TRBD2. This CDR3 is 17 amino acids long. Trimming removed 6 bases from V and 1 base from J; junction bases left unmatched: 10. Germline V gives CDR1 ENHRY, CDR2 SYGVKD. CDR3 residues: CAISHGASGGGTDTQYF. CDR3 coding DNA: TGTGCCATCAGCCATGGGGCTAGCGGGGGAGGCACAGATACGCAGTATTTT.

On this clone itself: An end of the junction does not agree with germline; a read error may underlie this. The rearrangement links TRBV12-3 or TRBV12-4 to TRBJ1-1; D is unclear. This CDR3 is built from 13 residues. In nucleotides, the CDR3 is TGTGCCAGCACCCGGGAGCCGAACGCTGAAGCTTTCTTT. Amino acid sequence: CASTREPNAEAFF.

In its sample, this clone was seen once. The genes are TRBV7-8 and TRBJ1-2, with TRBD1 matching over 8 bases. Germline V lookup: CDR1 SGHVS, CDR2 FQNEAQ. The CDR3 contains 14 residues. The trim removed 5 bases at V and 4 bases at J, leaving 6 bases unmatched. The CDR3 DNA follows: TGTGCCAGCAGCCCAGGACAGGGTGGCTATGGCTACACCTTC. The encoded protein is CASSPGQGGYGYTF.

The chain combines TRBV7-9 with TRBJ2-1, with TRBD2 identical over 9 bases. V trimming: 5 bases; J trimming: 1 base; junction bases outside the gene matches: 9. Germline CDR1 and CDR2: SEHNR and FQNEAQ (reference sequence). This CDR3 region has 17 residues. In DNA, the CDR3 is TGTGCCAGCAGCCCCCGAGGGGCGGGGGGGTCCTACAATGAGCAGTTCTTC. It is translated as CASSPRGAGGSYNEQFF.

This chain connects TRBV7-9 to TRBJ2-2; TRBD2 aligns across 8 bases. The trim removed 5 bases at V and 4 bases at J, leaving 0 bases unmatched. Germline CDR1 and CDR2: SEHNR and FQNEAQ (reference sequence). The CDR3 runs to 13 residues. CDR3 amino acids: CASSRGGTGELFF. The CDR3 nucleotides are TGTGCCAGCAGCCGGGGGGGCACCGGGGAGCTGTTTTTT.

Of note for this clone: Other DNA sequences within the sample encode an identical CDR3. DNA for the CDR3: TGTGCCAGCTCGGGGACAGCAAGCACAGATACGCAGTATTTT. It yields the protein CASSGTASTDTQYF. This chain connects TRBV18 to TRBJ2-3, with 7 bases matching TRBD1. J gave up 0 bases and V 6 bases, and 3 bases lay outside the gene matches. CDR3 length: 14 residues. Per germline, CDR1 KGHSH and CDR2 LQKENI. The full variable domain, with the rest looked up from reference TRBV18 and TRBJ2-3, is NAGVMQNPRHLVRRRGQEARLRCSPMKGHSHVYWYRQLPEEGLKFMVYLQKENIIDESGMPKERFSAEFPKEGPSILRIQQVVRGDSAAYFCASSGTASTDTQYFGPGTRLTVL.

V is TRBV27 and J is TRBJ2-5, with 8 nucleotides matching TRBD1. The CDR3 extends over 14 amino acids. Germline-derived CDR1 and CDR2 are MNHEY and SMNVEV (reference sequence). The J segment lost 5 bases and the V segment lost 5 bases, leaving 7 bases of the junction unmatched. CDR3 sequence: CASSPRTGRETQYF. CDR3 DNA: TGTGCCAGCAGTCCGAGGACAGGGAGGGAGACCCAGTACTTC.

The CDR3 coding sequence is TGTGCCAGCCTCGGGCGGGCGGGGGAAAAACTGTTTTTT. Translated, it gives CASLGRAGEKLFF. V gene TRBV4-2 combines with J gene TRBJ1-4, with D unclear. The germline gives CDR1 LGHNA, CDR2 YNFKEQ. The length of the CDR3 is 13 residues. Deletions cut 8 bases from V and 8 bases from J, with 15 bases between.

This chain connects TRBV7-9 to TRBJ2-7, with D possibly matching TRBD2 (6 bases). The germline gives CDR1 SEHNR, CDR2 FQNEAQ (reference sequence). There are 13 residues in the CDR3. Trimming removed 3 bases from V and 4 bases from J, with 10 bases in between. This CDR3 reads CASSFAGIYEQYF. The CDR3 DNA reads TGTGCCAGCAGCTTTGCGGGAATATACGAGCAGTACTTC.

The chain carries TRBV4-1 and TRBJ2-1; 13 bases are shared with TRBD2. Trimming cost V 1 base and J 9 bases; bases outside gene matches: 9. CDR1 is MGHRA, CDR2 YSYEKL, per germline. The CDR3 length is 17 residues. CDR3 coding DNA: TGCGCCAGCAGCCAAGGGACTAGCGGGGGTCTCCTGGGTGAGCAGTTCTTC. This gives the protein CASSQGTSGGLLGEQFF.

The chain combines TRBV7-2 with TRBJ1-6, with no clear D. The V gene lost 5 bases and the J gene lost 10 bases, with 21 bases spanning the gap. The length of the CDR3 is 16 residues. Per the germline V gene, CDR1 is SGHTA and CDR2 is FQGNSA. CDR3: CASSPPGQVGVSPLHF. CDR3 sequence (DNA): TGTGCCAGCAGCCCCCCTGGGCAGGTCGGGGTCTCACCCCTCCACTTT.

J is TRBJ1-5 and V is TRBV6-5; TRBD1 is a possible D gene (5 bases). This CDR3 has 14 amino acids. Germline CDR1 and CDR2: MNHEY and SVGAGI. The V end lost 8 bases, the J end lost 8 bases, and 19 bases lay between the germline ends. This chain's CDR3 is CASQTRSGLEPQHF. In DNA, the CDR3 is TGTGCCAGCCAAACCCGATCGGGACTGGAGCCCCAGCATTTT.

This sequence joins TRBV7-8 and TRBJ2-2; 12 bases agree with TRBD2. CDR1 and CDR2 from the germline V gene are SGHVS and FQNEAQ. V lost 4 bases and J lost 5; bases outside the gene matches: 11. The CDR3 has 18 amino acids. The CDR3 DNA follows: TGTGCCAGCAGCTCGAAAGGGGGCGGACTAGCGGGAACCGGGGAGCTGTTTTTT. Translating it yields CASSSKGGGLAGTGELFF.

This clone was observed at least ten times. The rearrangement joins TRBV27 to TRBJ2-5, with TRBD2 as a possible D gene (6 bases). Germline CDR1 MNHEY, CDR2 SMNVEV (reference sequence). This CDR3 has 15 residues. The ends were cut back, 5 bases at V and 7 bases at J, with 20 bases in the middle. CDR3 sequence reads: CASSPEGSSLGTQYF. The CDR3 bases are TGTGCCAGCAGTCCGGAGGGCTCCAGCTTAGGGACCCAGTACTTC.

The rearrangement joins TRBV27 to TRBJ2-7, with no clear D. With 8 bases removed from V and 4 bases from J, the gap between germline ends came to 12 bases. From germline, CDR1 is MNHEY and CDR2 SMNVEV (reference sequence). The CDR3 is made up of 12 amino acids. The CDR3 DNA follows: TGTGCCAGCCGCCAAACGGAGTACGAGCAGTACTTC. Protein product: CASRQTEYEQYF.

This clone is a singleton in its sample. The chain couples TRBV19 to TRBJ2-7; 9 positions agree with TRBD2. Per the germline V gene, CDR1 is LNHDA and CDR2 is SQIVND (reference sequence). The CDR3 loop spans 13 amino acids. Germline trimming cut 8 bases from V and 7 bases from J; bases unmatched to any gene: 9. CDR3: CASGLAGFREQYF. CDR3 nucleotide sequence: TGTGCCAGTGGCCTAGCGGGATTCAGGGAGCAGTACTTC.

The chain employs TRBV6-6 and TRBJ1-1, with 7 bases that match TRBD1. This CDR3 has 15 residues. The ends lost 4 bases at V and 1 base at J; junction bases unmatched: 6. Per the germline V gene, CDR1 is MNHNY and CDR2 is SVGAGI (reference sequence). The CDR3 loop is CASSSNRGGNTEAFF. CDR3 coding DNA: TGTGCCAGCAGTTCCAACAGGGGTGGGAACACTGAAGCTTTCTTT.

The chain's CDR3 is CASSFGGRTGWPHTDTQYF. CDR3 coding DNA: TGTGCCAGCAGTTTTGGGGGCCGGACGGGCTGGCCGCACACAGATACGCAGTATTTT. J is TRBJ2-3 and V is TRBV27; TRBD1 might be the D (6 bases). Germline assignment: CDR1 MNHEY and CDR2 SMNVEV (reference sequence). Trimming removed 3 bases from V and 2 bases from J, with 24 bases in between. This CDR3 region has 19 residues.

The rearrangement joins TRBV4-1 to TRBJ2-7; tentative D call: TRBD2 (5 bases). Germline V gene lookup returns CDR1 MGHRA and CDR2 YSYEKL. The CDR3 is 15 residues long. The V end was cut by 5 bases, the J end by 3 bases, with 17 bases between. CDR3 loop: CASSSGERAIYEQYF. The CDR3 bases are TGCGCCAGCAGCTCCGGGGAGAGGGCGATCTACGAGCAGTACTTC.

V gene TRBV19 combines with J gene TRBJ2-3, with TRBD2 matching 8 bases. V was pared by 4 bases and J by 4 bases, with 4 bases of the junction left unmatched. The CDR3 is made up of 14 amino acids. The germline V gene encodes CDR1 LNHDA and CDR2 SQIVND (reference sequence). The CDR3 loop reads CASSRRGAPDTQYF. Written as DNA, the CDR3 is TGTGCCAGTAGTAGGCGGGGGGCCCCAGATACGCAGTATTTT. The variable domain in full, with the rest retrieved from reference TRBV19 and TRBJ2-3, is DGGITQSPKYLFRKEGQNVTLSCEQNLNHDAMYWYRQDPGQGLRLIYYSQIVNDFQKGDIAEGYSVSREKKESFPLTVTSAQKNPTAFYLCASSRRGAPDTQYFGPGTRLTVL.

The table lists this clone with a count of one. The chain joins TRBV5-1 to TRBJ2-1, with TRBD2 matching 10 bases. From germline, CDR1 is SGHRS and CDR2 YFSETQ. This CDR3 has 15 amino acids. The trim removed 0 bases at V and 10 bases at J, leaving 7 bases unmatched. The CDR3 region is CASSLGAGGPREQFF. The CDR3, as DNA: TGCGCCAGCAGCTTGGGAGCGGGGGGGCCGCGGGAGCAGTTCTTC.

V usage is TRBV6-6 and J usage is TRBJ2-1; D is undetermined. The CDR3 extends over 12 amino acids. V lost 2 bases and J lost 9, with 8 bases in between. The germline V gene encodes CDR1 MNHNY and CDR2 SVGAGI (reference sequence). CDR3 protein: CASSYPGSEQFF. CDR3 DNA sequence: TGTGCCAGCAGTTACCCAGGAAGTGAGCAGTTCTTC.

The chain links TRBV4-1 to TRBJ2-2; D is perhaps TRBD1 (5 bases). The CDR3 length is 16 residues. Trimming shortened V by 0 bases and J by 4 bases, and 12 bases separated the two germline ends. Germline CDR1 and CDR2: MGHRA and YSYEKL. CDR3 in DNA: TGCGCCAGCAGCCAAGAGTCCCAGGGTTTCACCGGGGAGCTGTTTTTT. This codes for CASSQESQGFTGELFF.